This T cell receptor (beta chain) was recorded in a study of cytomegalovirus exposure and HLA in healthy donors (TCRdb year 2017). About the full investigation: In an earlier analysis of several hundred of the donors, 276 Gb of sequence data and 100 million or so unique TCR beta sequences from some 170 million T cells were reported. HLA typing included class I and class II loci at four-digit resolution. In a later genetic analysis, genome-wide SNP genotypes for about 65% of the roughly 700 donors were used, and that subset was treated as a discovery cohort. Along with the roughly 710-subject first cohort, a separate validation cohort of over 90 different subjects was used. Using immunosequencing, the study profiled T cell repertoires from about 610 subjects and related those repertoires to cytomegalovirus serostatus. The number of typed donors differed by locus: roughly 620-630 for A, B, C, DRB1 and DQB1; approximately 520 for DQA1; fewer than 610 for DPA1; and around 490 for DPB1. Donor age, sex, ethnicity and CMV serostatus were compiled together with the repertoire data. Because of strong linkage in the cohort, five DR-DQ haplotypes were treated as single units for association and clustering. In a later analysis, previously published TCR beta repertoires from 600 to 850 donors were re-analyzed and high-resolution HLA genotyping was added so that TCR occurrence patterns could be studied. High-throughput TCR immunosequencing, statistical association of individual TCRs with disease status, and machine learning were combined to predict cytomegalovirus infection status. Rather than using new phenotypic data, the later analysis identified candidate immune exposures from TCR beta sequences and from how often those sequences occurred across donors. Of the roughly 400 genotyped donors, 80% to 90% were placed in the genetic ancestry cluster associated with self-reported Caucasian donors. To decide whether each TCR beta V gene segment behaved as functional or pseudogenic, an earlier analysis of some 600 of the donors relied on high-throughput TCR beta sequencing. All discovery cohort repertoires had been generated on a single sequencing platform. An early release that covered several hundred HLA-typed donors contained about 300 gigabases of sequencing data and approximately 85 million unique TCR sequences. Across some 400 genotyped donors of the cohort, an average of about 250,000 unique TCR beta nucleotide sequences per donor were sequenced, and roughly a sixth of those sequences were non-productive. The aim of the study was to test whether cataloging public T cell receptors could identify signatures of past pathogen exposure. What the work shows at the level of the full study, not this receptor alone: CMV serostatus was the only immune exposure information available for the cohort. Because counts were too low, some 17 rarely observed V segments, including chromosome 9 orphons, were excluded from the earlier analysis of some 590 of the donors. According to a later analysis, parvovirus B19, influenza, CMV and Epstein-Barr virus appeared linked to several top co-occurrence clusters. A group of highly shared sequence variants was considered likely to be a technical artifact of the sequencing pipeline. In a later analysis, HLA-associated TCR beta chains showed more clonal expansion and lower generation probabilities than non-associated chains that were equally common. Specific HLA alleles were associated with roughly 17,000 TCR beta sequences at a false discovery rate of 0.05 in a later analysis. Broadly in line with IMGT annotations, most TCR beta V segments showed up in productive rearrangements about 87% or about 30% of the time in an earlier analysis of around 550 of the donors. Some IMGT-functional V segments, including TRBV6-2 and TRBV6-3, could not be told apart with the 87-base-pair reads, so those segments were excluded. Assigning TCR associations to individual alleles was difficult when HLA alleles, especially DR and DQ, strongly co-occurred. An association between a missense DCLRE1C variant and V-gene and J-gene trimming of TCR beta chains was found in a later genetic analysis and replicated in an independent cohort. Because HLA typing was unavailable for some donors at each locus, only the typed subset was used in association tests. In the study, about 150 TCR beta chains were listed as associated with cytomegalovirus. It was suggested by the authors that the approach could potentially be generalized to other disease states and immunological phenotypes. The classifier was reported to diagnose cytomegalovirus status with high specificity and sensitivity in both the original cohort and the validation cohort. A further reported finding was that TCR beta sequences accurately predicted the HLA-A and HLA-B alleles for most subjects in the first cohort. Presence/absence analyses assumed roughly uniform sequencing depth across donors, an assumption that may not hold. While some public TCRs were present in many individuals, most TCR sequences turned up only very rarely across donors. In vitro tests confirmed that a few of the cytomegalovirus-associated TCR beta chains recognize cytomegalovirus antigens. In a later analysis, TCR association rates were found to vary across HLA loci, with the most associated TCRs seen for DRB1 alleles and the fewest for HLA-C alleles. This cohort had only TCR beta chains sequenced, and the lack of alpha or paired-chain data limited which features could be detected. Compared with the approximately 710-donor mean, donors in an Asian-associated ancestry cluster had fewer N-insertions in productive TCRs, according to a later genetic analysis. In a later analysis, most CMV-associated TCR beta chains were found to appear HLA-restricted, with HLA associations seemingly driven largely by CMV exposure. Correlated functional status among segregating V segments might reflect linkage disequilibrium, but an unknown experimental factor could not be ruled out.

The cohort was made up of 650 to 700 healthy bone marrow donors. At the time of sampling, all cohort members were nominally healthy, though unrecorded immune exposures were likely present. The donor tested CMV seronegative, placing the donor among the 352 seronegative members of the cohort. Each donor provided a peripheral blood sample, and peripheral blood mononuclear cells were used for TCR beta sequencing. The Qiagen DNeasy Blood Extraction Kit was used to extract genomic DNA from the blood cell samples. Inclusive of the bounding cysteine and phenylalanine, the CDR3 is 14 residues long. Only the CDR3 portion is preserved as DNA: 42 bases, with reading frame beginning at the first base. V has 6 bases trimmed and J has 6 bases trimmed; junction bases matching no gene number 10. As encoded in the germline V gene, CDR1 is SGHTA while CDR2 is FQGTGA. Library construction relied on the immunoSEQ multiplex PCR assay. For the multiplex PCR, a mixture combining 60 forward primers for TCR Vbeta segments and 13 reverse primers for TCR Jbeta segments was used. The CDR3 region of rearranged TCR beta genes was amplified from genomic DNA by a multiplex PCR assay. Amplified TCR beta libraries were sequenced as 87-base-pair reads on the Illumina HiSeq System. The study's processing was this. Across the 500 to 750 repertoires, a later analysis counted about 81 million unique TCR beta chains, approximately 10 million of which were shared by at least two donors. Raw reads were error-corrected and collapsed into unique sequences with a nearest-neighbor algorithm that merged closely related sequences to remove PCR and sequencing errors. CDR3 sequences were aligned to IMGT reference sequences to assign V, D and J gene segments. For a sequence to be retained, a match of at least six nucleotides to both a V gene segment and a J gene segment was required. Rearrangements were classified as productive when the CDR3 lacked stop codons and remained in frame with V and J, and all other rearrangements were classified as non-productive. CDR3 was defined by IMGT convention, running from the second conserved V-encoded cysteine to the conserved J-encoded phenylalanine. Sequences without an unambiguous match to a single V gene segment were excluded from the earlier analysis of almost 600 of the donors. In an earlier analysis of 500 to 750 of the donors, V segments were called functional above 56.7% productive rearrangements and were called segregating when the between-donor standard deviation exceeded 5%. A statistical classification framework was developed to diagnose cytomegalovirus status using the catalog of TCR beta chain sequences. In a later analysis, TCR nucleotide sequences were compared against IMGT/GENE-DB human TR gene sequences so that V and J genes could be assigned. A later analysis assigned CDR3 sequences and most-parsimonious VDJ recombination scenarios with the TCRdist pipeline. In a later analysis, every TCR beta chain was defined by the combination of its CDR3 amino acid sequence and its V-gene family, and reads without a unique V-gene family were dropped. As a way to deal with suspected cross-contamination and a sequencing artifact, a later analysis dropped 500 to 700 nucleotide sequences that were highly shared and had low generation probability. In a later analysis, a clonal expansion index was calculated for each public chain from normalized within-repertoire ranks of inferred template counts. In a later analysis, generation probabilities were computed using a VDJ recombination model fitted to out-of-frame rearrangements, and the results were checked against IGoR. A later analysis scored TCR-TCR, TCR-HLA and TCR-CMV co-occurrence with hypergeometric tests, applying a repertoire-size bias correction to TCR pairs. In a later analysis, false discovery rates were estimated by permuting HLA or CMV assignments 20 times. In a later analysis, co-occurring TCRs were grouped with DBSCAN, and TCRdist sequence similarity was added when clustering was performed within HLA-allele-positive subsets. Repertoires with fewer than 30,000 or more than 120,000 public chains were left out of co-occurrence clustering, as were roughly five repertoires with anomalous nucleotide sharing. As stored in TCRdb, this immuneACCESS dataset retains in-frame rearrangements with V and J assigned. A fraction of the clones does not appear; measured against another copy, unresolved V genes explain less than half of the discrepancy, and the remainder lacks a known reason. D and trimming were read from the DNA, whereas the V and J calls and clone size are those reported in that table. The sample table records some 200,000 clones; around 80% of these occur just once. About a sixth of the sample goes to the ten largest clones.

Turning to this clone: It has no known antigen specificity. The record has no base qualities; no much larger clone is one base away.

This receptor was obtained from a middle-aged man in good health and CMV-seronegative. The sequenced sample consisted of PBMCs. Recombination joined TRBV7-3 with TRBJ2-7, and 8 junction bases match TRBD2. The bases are TGTGCCAGCAGTTCCTCGGGAGGGCCCCCCGAGCAGTACTTC. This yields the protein CASSSSGGPPEQYF. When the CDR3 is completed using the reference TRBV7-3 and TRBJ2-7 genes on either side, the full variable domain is GAGVSQTPSNKVTEKGKYVELRCDPISGHTALYWYRQSLGQGPEFLIYFQGTGAADDSGLPNDRFFAVRPEGSVSTLKIQRTERGDSAVYLCASSSSGGPPEQYFGPGTRLTVT.